This T cell receptor (beta chain) was found in a study of B cell selection in AIRE deficiency. Findings of the study overall: Of a few thousand shared Treg TCRbeta sequences, roughly 32% were healthy-only, just under 9.5% patient-only.

Measured with immunoSEQ multiplex PCR; TCRdb has only the in-frame clones, and not every one. This sample has approximately 25,000 clones, with nearly 97% found just once. The sorted conventional CD4 T cells were gated as CD4+CD127+. A remark on this clone: Antigen specificity is unknown.

The sequence was obtained from a human donor in good health. Input material: CD4+CD127+ conventional T cells sorted from PBMCs.

CDR3 protein: CASSNNRERSGNTIYF. The CDR3 bases are TGTGCCAGCTCAAATAACAGGGAGCGTTCTGGAAACACCATATATTTT. The rearrangement uses TRBV18 and TRBJ1-3; D is possibly TRBD1 (6 bases). CDR3 length: 16 amino acids. CDR1 and CDR2 from the germline V gene are KGHSH and LQKENI. The germline V and J ends were trimmed by 5 bases and 1 base, with 15 bases remaining between them. The full variable domain, its missing parts supplied by reference TRBV18 and TRBJ1-3, is NAGVMQNPRHLVRRRGQEARLRCSPMKGHSHVYWYRQLPEEGLKFMVYLQKENIIDESGMPKERFSAEFPKEGPSILRIQQVVRGDSAAYFCASSNNRERSGNTIYFGEGSWLTVV.